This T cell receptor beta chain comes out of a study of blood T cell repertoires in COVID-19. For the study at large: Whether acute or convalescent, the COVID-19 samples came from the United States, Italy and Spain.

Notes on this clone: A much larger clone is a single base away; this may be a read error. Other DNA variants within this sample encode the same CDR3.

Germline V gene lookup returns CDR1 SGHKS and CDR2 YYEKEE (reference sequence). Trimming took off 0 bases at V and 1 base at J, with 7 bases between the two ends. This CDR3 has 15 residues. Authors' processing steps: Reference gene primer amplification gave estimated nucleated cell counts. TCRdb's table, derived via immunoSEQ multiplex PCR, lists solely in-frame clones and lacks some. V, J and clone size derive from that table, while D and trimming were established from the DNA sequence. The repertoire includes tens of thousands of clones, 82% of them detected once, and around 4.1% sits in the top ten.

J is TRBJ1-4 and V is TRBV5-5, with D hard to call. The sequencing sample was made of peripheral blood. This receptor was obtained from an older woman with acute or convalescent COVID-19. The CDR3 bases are TGTGCCAGCAGCTTGGTCCGGGGAACTAATGAAAAACTGTTTTTT. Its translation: CASSLVRGTNEKLFF.